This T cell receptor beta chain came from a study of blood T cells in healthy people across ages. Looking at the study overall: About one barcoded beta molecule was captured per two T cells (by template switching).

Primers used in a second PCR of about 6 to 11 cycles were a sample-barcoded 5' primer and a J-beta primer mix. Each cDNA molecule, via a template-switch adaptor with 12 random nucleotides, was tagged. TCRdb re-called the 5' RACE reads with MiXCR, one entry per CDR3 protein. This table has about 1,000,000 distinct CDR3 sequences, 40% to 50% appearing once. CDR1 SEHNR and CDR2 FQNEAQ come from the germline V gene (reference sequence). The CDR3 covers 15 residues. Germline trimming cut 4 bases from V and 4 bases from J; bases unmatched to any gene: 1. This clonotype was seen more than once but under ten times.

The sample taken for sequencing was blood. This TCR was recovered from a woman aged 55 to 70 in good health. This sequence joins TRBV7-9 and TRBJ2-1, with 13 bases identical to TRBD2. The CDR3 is CASSSTSGRYNEQFF. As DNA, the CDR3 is TGTGCCAGCAGCTCGACTAGCGGGAGGTACAATGAGCAGTTCTTC. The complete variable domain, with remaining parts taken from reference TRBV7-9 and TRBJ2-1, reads DTGVSQNPRHKITKRGQNVTFRCDPISEHNRLYWYRQTLGQGPEFLTYFQNEAQLEKSRLLSDRFSAERPKGSFSTLEIQRTEQGDSAMYLCASSSTSGRYNEQFFGPGTRLTVL.